This TCR beta chain was recovered during a study of glioma-infiltrating T cells after dendritic cell vaccination. Whole-study findings and limits: No direct clonality-survival link was found; a diverse polyclonal response may matter.

CDR1 MNHNY and CDR2 SVGAGI come from the germline V gene (reference sequence). The CDR3 length is 15 residues. Between the trimmed V and J ends, which lost 5 bases and 2 bases, there was a span of 15 bases. Time point noted: after dendritic cell vaccination, including at tumor progression/relapse. The immunoSEQ assay amplified TCRB CDR3 from up to roughly 2 ug DNA. Clones were sequenced by immunoSEQ multiplex PCR, and TCRdb holds only the in-frame ones, with some missing. The sample lists tens of thousands of clones; around 87% were seen once. With regard to this clone: Its antigen is unidentified.

The specimen was blood, collected after dendritic cell vaccination. This clonotype was sampled from a human donor with glioblastoma. The rearrangement links TRBV6-6 to TRBJ1-1, with D perhaps TRBD1 (6 bases). The DNA of the CDR3 is TGTGCCAGCAGTAAAACCCCGACAGGAAACACTGAAGCTTTCTTT. Translating gives CASSKTPTGNTEAFF.